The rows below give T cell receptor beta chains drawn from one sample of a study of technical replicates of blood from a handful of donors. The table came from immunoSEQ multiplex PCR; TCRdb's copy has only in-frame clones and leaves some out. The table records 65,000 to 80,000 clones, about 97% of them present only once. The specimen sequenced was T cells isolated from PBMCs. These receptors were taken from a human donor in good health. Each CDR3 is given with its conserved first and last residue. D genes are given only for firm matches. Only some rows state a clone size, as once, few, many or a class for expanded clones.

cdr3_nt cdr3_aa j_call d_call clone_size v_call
TGCGCCAGCAGCCTGGAAGGACAGACCCATCAGCCCCAGCATTTT CASSLEGQTHQPQHF TRBJ1-5 - - TRBV5-1
TGTGCCAGCTCACCACGCCCAGGTCCAACCTACGAGCAGTACTTC CASSPRPGPTYEQYF TRBJ2-7 - - TRBV18
TGTGCCAGCAGTTCTATCTTGGACAGCCACTATGGCTACACCTTC CASSSILDSHYGYTF TRBJ1-2 - - TRBV6-5
TGTGCCAGCAGTAATGGACAGGGGGGCTACGAGCAGTACTTC CASSNGQGGYEQYF TRBJ2-7 TRBD1 - TRBV27
TGTGCCAGCAGCCGACAGGTCATGAACACTGAAGCTTTCTTT CASSRQVMNTEAFF TRBJ1-1 - - TRBV6-5
TGTGCCAGCAGTGAGGGTGTGACAGGCCGGGCTTTCTTT CASSEGVTGRAFF TRBJ1-1 - - TRBV2
TGTGCCAGCAGCGTAGCAGGGGAGACCCAGTACTTC CASSVAGETQYF TRBJ2-5 - - TRBV9
TGTGCCAGCAGTTACTCCTCCGGGACAGGCACTGAAGCTTTCTTT CASSYSSGTGTEAFF TRBJ1-1 TRBD1 - TRBV6-5
TGCGCCAGCAGCCGACACAGTAAGGCAGGGGAGAACACTGAAGCTTTCTTT CASSRHSKAGENTEAFF TRBJ1-1 - - TRBV4-3
TGTGCCAGCAGCTTAGGGTCCGCAGGGTCTGAAAAACTGTTTTTT CASSLGSAGSEKLFF TRBJ1-4 - - TRBV7-9
TGTGCCAGCAGCTTGGTTCTGGGGTGGAGGACTGAAGCTTTCTTT CASSLVLGWRTEAFF TRBJ1-1 - - TRBV5-6
TGTGCCAGCAGCTTAGATACCCCAGGGGAGCAGTACTTC CASSLDTPGEQYF TRBJ2-7 - - TRBV13
TGTGCCAGCAGTACCGGGACAGGTCAAGAGACCCAGTACTTC CASSTGTGQETQYF TRBJ2-5 TRBD1 - TRBV9
TGTGCCAGCAGTTATAGGGGTTTGCGAGGCTACACCTTC CASSYRGLRGYTF TRBJ1-2 - - TRBV6-5
TGTGCCATCAGTGAGCTCCATCCCCGGTCGAGTCAGCCCCAGCATTTT CAISELHPRSSQPQHF TRBJ1-5 - - TRBV10-3
TGTGCCAGCAGCTTTAGAGGAAGGTACGAGCAGTACTTC CASSFRGRYEQYF TRBJ2-7 - - TRBV7-8
TGTGCCAGCAGTTTAACGGTAACAGTAGGCTACACCTTC CASSLTVTVGYTF TRBJ1-2 - - TRBV28
TGTGCCAGCAACTCTCCCCCGGGGATAGCTAACTATGGCTACACCTTC CASNSPPGIANYGYTF TRBJ1-2 - - TRBV28
TGTGCCAGCAGTTCAGGCTATTTCGACAGGGGTAACGAGCAGTACTTC CASSSGYFDRGNEQYF TRBJ2-7 TRBD1 - TRBV6-5
TGTGCCAGCAGCGTAGGAGGGAGACACACTGAAGCTTTCTTT CASSVGGRHTEAFF TRBJ1-1 - - TRBV9
TGTGCCAGTAGGGGACAGGGGGCGGGTATTGAGCAGTTCTTC CASRGQGAGIEQFF TRBJ2-1 TRBD1 - TRBV19
TGTGCCAGCAGTGAATTTTACAGTCCCACAAACTATGGCTACACCTTC CASSEFYSPTNYGYTF TRBJ1-2 - - TRBV25-1
TGTGCCAGCAGTGACCTACTCTACTTAAACACTGAAGCTTTCTTT CASSDLLYLNTEAFF TRBJ1-1 - once TRBV6-1
TGCGCCAGCAGCCAAGATATTAAACGGGAGGTTGGCAATGAGCAGTTCTTC CASSQDIKREVGNEQFF TRBJ2-1 TRBD2 - TRBV4-1
TGTGCCAGCAGCCGGACAGGGGGGTCCTACGAGCAGTACTTC CASSRTGGSYEQYF TRBJ2-7 TRBD1 - TRBV5-6
TGTGCCAGCAGCTTAGAATTGGCTTATGAGCAGTTCTTC CASSLELAYEQFF TRBJ2-1 - - TRBV7-6
TGTGCCAGTGTAAGCGGAAATGAGCAGTTCTTC CASVSGNEQFF TRBJ2-1 - - TRBV19
TGTGCCAGCAGTCAGGGTATGAACACTGAAGCTTTCTTT CASSQGMNTEAFF TRBJ1-1 - - TRBV25-1
TGTGCCAGCAGCCCCACCGGGGGGAACACCGGGGAGCTGTTTTTT CASSPTGGNTGELFF TRBJ2-2 - - TRBV7-9
TGTGCCAGCAGCTTCAGGGGTCCTGAGCAGTTCTTC CASSFRGPEQFF TRBJ2-1 - - TRBV5-4
TGCAGCGTTGTGAAGGTGGGGAGAGATACGCAGTATTTT CSVVKVGRDTQYF TRBJ2-3 - - TRBV29-1
TGTGCCAGCAGTTACCCGACAGAGAGGAACACTGAAGCTTTCTTT CASSYPTERNTEAFF TRBJ1-1 - - TRBV6-6
TGCGCCAGCAGCCCTTCGGGACTTCTAAACTATGGCTACACCTTC CASSPSGLLNYGYTF TRBJ1-2 - - TRBV4-3
TGTGCCAGTTCGTCCGGACAGGGAGGCTACGAGCAGTACTTC CASSSGQGGYEQYF TRBJ2-7 TRBD1 - TRBV19
TGTGCCAGCAGTTACGGCGGGGCTTACAATGAGCAGTTCTTC CASSYGGAYNEQFF TRBJ2-1 - - TRBV6-5
TGTGCCAGCAGCGATATACGCTGGGCGGATACGCAGTATTTT CASSDIRWADTQYF TRBJ2-3 - - TRBV6-1
TGTGCCAGTAGAAGCCGGTATAGCACAGATACGCAGTATTTT CASRSRYSTDTQYF TRBJ2-3 - - TRBV19
TGTGCCAGCAGCCAAACCGGGGAGCCAGACCTTAATGAAAAGGTGGTTTTT CASSQTGEPDLNEKVVF TRBJ1-4 - - TRBV14
TGTGCCAGCAGCTCGGGACAGGACAATCAGCCCCAGCATTTT CASSSGQDNQPQHF TRBJ1-5 TRBD1 - TRBV13
TGTGCCAGCAGTTTAAGAGGGAGCCTCTACGAGCAGTACTTC CASSLRGSLYEQYF TRBJ2-7 - - TRBV28
TGTGCCAGCAGTGAATATCTGCGGGCTTTCTTT CASSEYLRAFF TRBJ1-1 - - TRBV25-1
TGTGCCAGCAGGGGAACAGGAGAGGTCGAGCAGTACTTC CASRGTGEVEQYF TRBJ2-7 - - TRBV6-5
TGTGCCAGCAGCTTAGACTACCATGAAAAACTGTTTTTT CASSLDYHEKLFF TRBJ1-4 - - TRBV7-3
TGTGCCAGTCCGACTAGCGGGAGTCCAGATACGCAGTATTTT CASPTSGSPDTQYF TRBJ2-3 TRBD2 - TRBV7-9
TGTGCCAGCAGTTCGCTCCGGGTTACCTCCTACGAGCAGTACTTC CASSSLRVTSYEQYF TRBJ2-7 - - TRBV28
TGTGCCAGTCGGTTACAGGGGGCTGCTGAGCCCCAGCATTTT CASRLQGAAEPQHF TRBJ1-5 TRBD1 - TRBV27
TGTGCCAGCAGTGGCCAGACAGGGGAAAGGGAAAAACTGTTTTTT CASSGQTGEREKLFF TRBJ1-4 TRBD1 - TRBV6-1
TGTGCCAGCAGCTTAAGCCCTACAGGGAAAAGTGAGCAGTTCTTC CASSLSPTGKSEQFF TRBJ2-1 - - TRBV27
TGTGCCAGCAGCTTCCAACAGGGGGTGTCCTACAATGAGCAGTTCTTC CASSFQQGVSYNEQFF TRBJ2-1 TRBD1 - TRBV7-2
TGCGCCAGCAGCCACAAAGACAGGAACACCGGGGAGCTGTTTTTT CASSHKDRNTGELFF TRBJ2-2 - - TRBV4-1
TGTGCCAGCAGTGGGAGGTCCAATCAGCCCCAGCATTTT CASSGRSNQPQHF TRBJ1-5 - - TRBV6-1
TGTGCCAGCCGTCGGGCAGATACGCAGTATTTT CASRRADTQYF TRBJ2-3 - - TRBV6-5
TGTGCCAGCGGACTAGCGGGAGTAAGTGAGCAGTTCTTC CASGLAGVSEQFF TRBJ2-1 TRBD2 - TRBV7-3
TGTGCCAGCAGTCTCACCCTATTGAACACTGAAGCTTTCTTT CASSLTLLNTEAFF TRBJ1-1 - - TRBV11-3
TGTGCCTGGAGTGTACGGGGGCAAGAGACCCAGTACTTC CAWSVRGQETQYF TRBJ2-5 - - TRBV30
TGTGCCAGCAGCTTAGAGGGATCAGGGGGAATTGTTCGGGAGCAGTACTTC CASSLEGSGGIVREQYF TRBJ2-7 TRBD1 - TRBV7-2
TGTGCCAGCAGTTACTCGAGAGGGCAGACTGAAGCTTTCTTT CASSYSRGQTEAFF TRBJ1-1 - once TRBV6-6
TGTGCTAGTGGTCGGGGAATGAACACTGAAGCTTTCTTT CASGRGMNTEAFF TRBJ1-1 - - TRBV12-5
TGTGCCAGCAGTGAAGCCGGGTCCTTAGAGACCCAGTACTTC CASSEAGSLETQYF TRBJ2-5 - - TRBV6-1
TGTGCCAGCACCCGTATTCCGGCGGGAGGGGGTACAGATACGCAGTATTTT CASTRIPAGGGTDTQYF TRBJ2-3 TRBD2 - TRBV2